The rows below give T cell receptor beta chains drawn from one sample of a study of blood T cell repertoires in COVID-19. Clones were sequenced by immunoSEQ multiplex PCR, and TCRdb holds only the in-frame ones, with some missing. The table lists more than 200,000 clones, 75% to 90% of them singletons. Sequences were obtained from peripheral blood. These TCRs come from a man aged 30 to 39 with active or convalescent COVID-19. Each CDR3 is given with its conserved first and last residue. Fields, in order: V gene, D gene, J gene, clone size, CDR3 protein, CDR3 DNA. The D gene is left open where the match is weak. A row's size may be missing; if present it is once, few, many or a size class.

TRBV5-1	TRBD2	TRBJ2-1	-	CASSLLAGGPIDYNEQFF	TGCGCCAGCAGCTTACTAGCGGGGGGCCCAATCGACTACAATGAGCAGTTCTTC
TRBV2	TRBD1	TRBJ1-4	-	CASSPEGAGFNEKLFF	TGTGCCAGCAGTCCCGAGGGGGCAGGGTTTAATGAAAAACTGTTTTTT
TRBV6-5	TRBD1	TRBJ1-3	-	CASSRTGVGNTIYF	TGTGCCAGCAGCCGGACAGGGGTCGGAAACACCATATATTTT
TRBV9	-	TRBJ2-3	-	CASSVATEGDTQYF	TGTGCCAGCAGCGTAGCAACGGAGGGCGATACGCAGTATTTT
TRBV5-1	TRBD2	TRBJ2-2	-	CARSLAELSGGRTGELFF	TGCGCCCGCAGCTTGGCCGAGTTGAGCGGGGGGCGGACCGGGGAGCTGTTTTTT
TRBV10-2	TRBD1	TRBJ1-6	-	CASSADRSNSPLHF	TGCGCCAGCAGTGCGGACAGGTCGAATTCACCCCTCCACTTT
TRBV3-1/TRBV3-2	TRBD1	TRBJ2-7	-	CASSQGTGEYEQYF	TGTGCCAGCAGCCAAGGTACAGGGGAGTACGAGCAGTACTTC
TRBV6-6	TRBD1	TRBJ2-5	-	CASTPNDRGQETQYF	TGTGCCAGTACCCCCAACGACAGGGGCCAAGAGACCCAGTACTTC
TRBV7-9	-	TRBJ1-2	-	CASSSDLQLTF	TGTGCCAGCAGTTCTGACCTACAGCTCACCTTC
TRBV13	TRBD1	TRBJ2-3	-	CASSSGTDTDTQYF	TGTGCCAGCAGTTCCGGGACAGACACAGATACGCAGTATTTT
TRBV7-2	-	TRBJ2-7	-	CASSLEGGWYEQYF	TGTGCCAGCAGCTTAGAGGGGGGGTGGTACGAGCAGTACTTC
TRBV3-1/TRBV3-2	-	TRBJ2-5	-	CASSQRGGRGFSETQYF	TGTGCCAGCAGCCAAAGGGGGGGCAGGGGTTTTTCAGAGACCCAGTACTTC
TRBV27	TRBD1	TRBJ1-2	-	CASSQGVGYTF	TGTGCCAGCAGTCAGGGGGTCGGCTACACCTTC
TRBV9	-	TRBJ1-3	-	CASSGSNPSGGTIYF	TGTGCCAGCAGCGGATCAAACCCGTCGGGTGGCACCATATATTTT
TRBV4-2	-	TRBJ2-2	once	CASSQESGGTGELFF	TGTGCCAGCAGCCAAGAGAGCGGCGGCACCGGGGAGCTGTTTTTT
TRBV7-4	TRBD1	TRBJ1-3	once	CASSSGRGQSSGNTIYF	TGTGCCAGCAGTTCAGGTCGGGGACAGAGCTCTGGAAACACCATATATTTT